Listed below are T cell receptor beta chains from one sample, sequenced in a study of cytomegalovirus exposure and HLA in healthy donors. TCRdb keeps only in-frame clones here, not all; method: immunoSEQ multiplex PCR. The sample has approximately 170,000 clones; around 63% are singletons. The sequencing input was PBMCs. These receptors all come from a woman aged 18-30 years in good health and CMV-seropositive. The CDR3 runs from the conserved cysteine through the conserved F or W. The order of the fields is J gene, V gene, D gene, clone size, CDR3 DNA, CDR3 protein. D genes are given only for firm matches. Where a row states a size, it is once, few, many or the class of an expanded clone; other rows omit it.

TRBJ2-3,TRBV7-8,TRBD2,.,TGTGCCAGCAGCTTAGCTCTGGTAGCGGGAGACACAGATACGCAGTATTTT,CASSLALVAGDTDTQYF
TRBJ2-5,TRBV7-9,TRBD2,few,TGTGCCAGCAGCTTAGTAGCGGGAGCCCAAGAGACCCAGTACTTC,CASSLVAGAQETQYF
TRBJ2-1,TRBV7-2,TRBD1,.,TGTGCCAGCAGCTTAGATGGGACAGGGATCGTCGGTTACAATGAGCAGTTCTTC,CASSLDGTGIVGYNEQFF
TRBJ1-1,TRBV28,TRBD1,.,TGTGCCAGCAGATTACAGGGGTCTGAAGCTTTCTTT,CASRLQGSEAFF
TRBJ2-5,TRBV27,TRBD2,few,TGTGCCAGCAGTCTAGCGGGACCTCATGGGGAGACCCAGTACTTC,CASSLAGPHGETQYF
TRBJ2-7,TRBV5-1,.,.,TGCGCCAGCAGCGAGGGGGGACTACAGGAGCAGTACTTC,CASSEGGLQEQYF
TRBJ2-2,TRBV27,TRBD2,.,TGTGCCAGCAGTGAGCTAGCGGCCGGGAACACCGGGGAGCTGTTTTTT,CASSELAAGNTGELFF
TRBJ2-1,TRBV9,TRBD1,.,TGTGCCAGCAGCGAGACAGGGGTTCCCTACAATGAGCAGTTCTTC,CASSETGVPYNEQFF
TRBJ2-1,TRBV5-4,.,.,TGTGCCAGCAGCTTGGTACTGCCCGGGGGGCCCTACAATGAGCAGTTCTTC,CASSLVLPGGPYNEQFF
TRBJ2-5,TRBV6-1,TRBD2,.,TGTGCCAGCAGAGAACTAGCGGGGGGGCAAGAGACCCAGTACTTC,CASRELAGGQETQYF
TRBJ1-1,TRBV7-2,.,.,TGTGCCAGCAGCTTTGAGACTCAGAACACTGAAGCTTTCTTT,CASSFETQNTEAFF
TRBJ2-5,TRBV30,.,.,TGTGCCTGGAGTGTAGGGGTCAGGTCTCAAGAGACCCAGTACTTC,CAWSVGVRSQETQYF
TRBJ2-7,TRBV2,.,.,TGTGCCAGCATGGGGAGGAGCTCCTACGAGCAGTACTTC,CASMGRSSYEQYF
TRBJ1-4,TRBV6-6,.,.,TGTGCCAGCAGTTTACAGTACAGGCAGCCTAATGAAAAACTGTTTTTT,CASSLQYRQPNEKLFF
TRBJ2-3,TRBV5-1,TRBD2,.,TGCGCCAGCAGGTGGGCTAGCGGGAGGGCACCAGATACGCAGTATTTT,CASRWASGRAPDTQYF
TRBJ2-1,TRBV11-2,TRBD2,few,TGTGCCAGCAGCACGTCGACTAGCGGCTCCTACAATGAGCAGTTCTTC,CASSTSTSGSYNEQFF
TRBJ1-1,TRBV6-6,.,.,TGTGCCAGCAGTTACTTCGGGGATGAAGCTTTCTTT,CASSYFGDEAFF
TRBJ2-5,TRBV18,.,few,TGTGCCAGCTCACCACCTTCTAGTTGGGAGACCCAGTACTTC,CASSPPSSWETQYF
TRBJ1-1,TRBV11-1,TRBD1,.,TGTGCCAGCAGCTTAGAGCAGGGGGCATACACTGAAGCTTTCTTT,CASSLEQGAYTEAFF
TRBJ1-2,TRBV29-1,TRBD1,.,TGCAGCGTTGATGACGGGACAGCGTTAGGTGGCTACACCTTC,CSVDDGTALGGYTF
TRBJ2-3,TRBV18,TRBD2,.,TGTGCCAGCTCACAAACTAGCGGGGCTAGCACAGATACGCAGTATTTT,CASSQTSGASTDTQYF
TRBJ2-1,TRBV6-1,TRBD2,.,TGTGCCAGCAGTGAAGGGAGACTAGCGGGAGTCCTCAATGAGCAGTTCTTC,CASSEGRLAGVLNEQFF
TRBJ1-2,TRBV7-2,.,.,TGTGCCAGCAGAAGACCGTCAAGGGGCCGCGGCTACACCTTC,CASRRPSRGRGYTF
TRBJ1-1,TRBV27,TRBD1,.,TGTGCCAGCAGTTCCCGGGACAGCCGAAGAGAAGCTTTCTTT,CASSSRDSRREAFF
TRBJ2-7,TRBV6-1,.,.,TGTGCCAGCAGGCGCCAGGGTATCGGCTCCTACGAGCAGTACTTC,CASRRQGIGSYEQYF
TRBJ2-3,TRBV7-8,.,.,TGTGCCAGCAGCCCATCGGGAGATACGCAGTATTTT,CASSPSGDTQYF
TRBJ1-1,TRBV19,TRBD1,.,TGTGCCAGTAGTATCGGACAGGAAATGAACACTGAAGCTTTCTTT,CASSIGQEMNTEAFF
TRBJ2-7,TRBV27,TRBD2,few,TGTGCCAGCAGTCCATTCATGAGCGGGGGGATCTCCTACGAGCAGTACTTC,CASSPFMSGGISYEQYF
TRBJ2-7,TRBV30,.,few,TGTGCCGGAGGGACTCGAGGCTACGAGCAGTACTTC,CAGGTRGYEQYF
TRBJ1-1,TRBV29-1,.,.,TGCAGCGTTTATTTACGGGGGTCGGTCGACACTGAAGCTTTCTTT,CSVYLRGSVDTEAFF
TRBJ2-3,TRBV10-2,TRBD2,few,TGCGCCAGCAGCGACCCGACTAGCGGGAGTAGCACAGATACGCAGTATTTT,CASSDPTSGSSTDTQYF
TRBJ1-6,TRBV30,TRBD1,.,TGTGCCTGGAGTGCCGGACAGGGAATCACTTCACCCCTCCACTTT,CAWSAGQGITSPLHF
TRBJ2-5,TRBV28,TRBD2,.,TGTGCCTCTGCTTGGACTAGCGCCTCCCAAGAGACCCAGTACTTC,CASAWTSASQETQYF
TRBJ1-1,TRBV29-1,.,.,TGCAGCGTTGAAGGGCTGGGCATGAACACTGAAGCTTTCTTT,CSVEGLGMNTEAFF
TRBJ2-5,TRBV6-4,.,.,TGTGCCAGCAGTGTCGGGGTAGGAGAGACCCAGTACTTC,CASSVGVGETQYF
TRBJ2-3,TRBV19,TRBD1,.,TGTGCCAGTAGGTCCGGGACAGACTTTAGCACAGATACGCAGTATTTT,CASRSGTDFSTDTQYF
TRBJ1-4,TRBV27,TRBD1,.,TGTGCCAGCAGTTTATTTATCGGGCAGGGGGCTCCCTCTTCTGAAAAACTGTTTTTT,CASSLFIGQGAPSSEKLFF
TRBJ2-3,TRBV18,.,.,TGTGCCAGCTCACTTTCACAGGGTGATACGCAGTATTTT,CASSLSQGDTQYF
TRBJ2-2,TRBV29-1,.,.,TGCAGCGTTGAATCCGGGAACACCGGGGAGCTGTTTTTT,CSVESGNTGELFF
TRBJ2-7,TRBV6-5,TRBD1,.,TGTGCCAGCAGTTACTCACCCGGGACAGGGGCCCGTTGGTACTTC,CASSYSPGTGARWYF
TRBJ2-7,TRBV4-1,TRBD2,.,TGCGCCAGCAGCCAAGGGGTGATGGCGGGAGGGGACGAGCAGTACTTC,CASSQGVMAGGDEQYF
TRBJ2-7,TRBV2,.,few,TGTGCCAGCACCCCGTGGCAGTCCTACGAGCAGTACTTC,CASTPWQSYEQYF
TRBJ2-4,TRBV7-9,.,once,TGTGCTTCCCGGGGAGGAGGGAACGGGGCCAAAAACATTCAGTACTTC,CASRGGGNGAKNIQYF
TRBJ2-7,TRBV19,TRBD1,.,TGTGCCACCGCCCCTGGGACAGCCATCTACGAGCAGTACTTC,CATAPGTAIYEQYF
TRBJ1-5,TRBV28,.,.,TGTGCCAGCAGTTCACTACAGGGTGGAGGTCAGCCCCAGCATTTT,CASSSLQGGGQPQHF
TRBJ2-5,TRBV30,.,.,TGTGCCTGGAGTGACCAGGGGCAATCGGGGACCCAGTACTTC,CAWSDQGQSGTQYF
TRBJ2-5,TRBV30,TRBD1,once,TGTGCCTGGGCGGACAGGCGAACCCAGTACTTC,CAWADRRTQYF
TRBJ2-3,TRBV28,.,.,TGTGCCAGCAGTTTATATCTCATCGGACTGGCACATAGCACAGATACGCAGTATTTT,CASSLYLIGLAHSTDTQYF
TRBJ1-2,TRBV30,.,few,TGTGCCTGGAGTGCGGGGGGCTACACCTTC,CAWSAGGYTF